This is a list of T cell receptor beta chains from one sample in a study of blood T cell repertoires in COVID-19. Only in-frame clones appear in the TCRdb table, and some are missing; sequencing was by immunoSEQ multiplex PCR. The table lists 28,000 or so clones, 80% to 95% of them singletons, with around 2% in the top ten. The sample consisted of peripheral blood. The source of these receptors is a human donor in a cohort sampled during active COVID-19. Each CDR3 is given with its conserved first and last residue. A D gene is named only where the DNA matches it firmly. Clone size is given for some rows only: seen once, a few or many times, or a class if the clone is expanded.

clone_size d_call j_call cdr3_length v_call cdr3_aa cdr3_nt
. TRBD2 TRBJ2-7 16 TRBV27 CASSQRPYGGTYEQYF TGTGCCAGCAGCCAACGGCCCTACGGGGGGACCTACGAGCAGTACTTC
. . TRBJ2-3 12 TRBV12-3/TRBV12-4 CASSLSAGTQYF TGTGCCAGCAGTTTGTCCGCGGGTACGCAGTATTTT
. TRBD2 TRBJ2-6 17 TRBV11-2 CASTYRLAASGANVLTF TGTGCCAGCACCTATCGACTAGCAGCTTCTGGGGCCAACGTCCTGACTTTC
. . TRBJ1-3 19 TRBV9 CASSERLLPTGIAGNTIYF TGTGCCAGCAGCGAAAGACTCCTCCCGACAGGCATCGCTGGAAACACCATATATTTT
. TRBD1 TRBJ2-7 13 TRBV29-1 CSVERDSNYEQYF TGCAGCGTTGAAAGGGACAGCAACTACGAGCAGTACTTC
. TRBD1 TRBJ1-1 21 TRBV28 CASSFLPQFSSRDSGSTEAFF TGTGCCAGCAGTTTTCTTCCCCAGTTTTCGTCCCGGGACAGCGGCAGCACTGAAGCTTTCTTT
once TRBD1 TRBJ2-3 16 TRBV5-1 CASSPSGTGSTDTQYF TGCGCCAGCAGCCCCAGCGGGACAGGGTCCACAGATACGCAGTATTTT
. TRBD1 TRBJ1-4 15 TRBV5-6 CASSTGQGEGEKLFF TGTGCCAGCAGCACAGGACAGGGGGAGGGGGAAAAACTGTTTTTT
. . TRBJ2-5 13 TRBV28 CASRSGIGETQYF TGTGCCAGCAGGTCAGGGATAGGAGAGACCCAGTACTTC
. . TRBJ2-7 13 TRBV5-6 CASSLSRYYEQYF TGTGCCAGCAGCTTGTCCAGATACTACGAGCAGTACTTC
. . TRBJ1-1 14 TRBV5-1 CASSAGTLNTEAFF TGCGCCAGCAGCGCCGGGACATTGAACACTGAAGCTTTCTTT
. . TRBJ2-1 14 TRBV5-4 CASSLGQGRDEQFF TGTGCCAGCAGCTTGGGACAGGGGAGGGATGAGCAGTTCTTC
. . TRBJ2-2 17 TRBV7-9 CASSFRARDRNTGELFF TGTGCCAGCAGCTTTAGGGCGAGGGATAGGAACACCGGGGAGCTGTTTTTT
few TRBD2 TRBJ2-7 15 TRBV5-1 CASSPTSTSSYEQYF TGCGCCAGCAGCCCGACTAGCACGAGCTCCTACGAGCAGTACTTC
. . TRBJ2-3 14 TRBV5-1 CASSLGQKTDTQYF TGCGCCAGCAGCTTGGGACAGAAAACAGATACGCAGTATTTT
. TRBD2 TRBJ2-5 15 TRBV25-1 CASSDSGGARETQYF TGTGCCAGCAGTGACAGCGGGGGGGCCCGAGAGACCCAGTACTTC
. . TRBJ2-6 12 TRBV28 CASSTGSNVLTF TGTGCCAGCAGTACAGGGTCCAACGTCCTGACTTTC
few . TRBJ1-5 15 TRBV19 CASSRQESSNQPQHF TGTGCCAGTAGCAGACAGGAATCTAGCAATCAGCCCCAGCATTTT
. . TRBJ2-7 13 TRBV5-6 CASSLDTSYEQYF TGTGCCAGCAGCTTGGACACCTCCTACGAGCAGTACTTC
. . TRBJ1-5 15 TRBV5-6 CASSYRTASNQPQHF TGTGCCAGCAGCTACCGGACAGCCAGCAATCAGCCCCAGCATTTT
. . TRBJ2-3 15 TRBV7-6 CASSLAAGHTDTQYF TGTGCCAGCAGCTTAGCAGCGGGACACACAGATACGCAGTATTTT
. TRBD1 TRBJ1-1 13 TRBV6-1 CASSEGQGSSAFF TGTGCCAGCAGTGAAGGACAGGGATCATCAGCTTTCTTT